This TCR beta chain derives from a study of shared clonotypes between healthy human individuals. Of note for this clone: This sample also contains other DNA sequences that code for the same CDR3.

Clones were read by immunoSEQ multiplex PCR, and TCRdb kept only the in-frame ones, dropping some. Found here are about 2.5 million clones, under 95% of them singletons; the top ten hold more than 0.35%. Germline CDR1 MDHEN, CDR2 SYDVKM. Trimming at V came to 6 bases and at J to 1 base, leaving 6 bases not matched to a gene. The CDR3 is 16 residues long. The sequence came from a man between 18 and 29 years old in good health. Some clones in this sample may be carry-over from other donors' samples. Sequencing was done on a sample of naive CD4+ T cells from PBMCs. Subset given: CD45RA+ positively selected. The rearrangement uses TRBV28 and TRBJ1-5, with 10 bases matching TRBD1. CDR3 nucleotides: TGTGCCAGCAGCCCGACAGGGGGCGGGAGCAATCAGCCCCAGCATTTT. Encoded protein: CASSPTGGGSNQPQHF.